This T cell receptor (beta chain) was recovered during a study of cytomegalovirus exposure and HLA in healthy donors. General observations from the study: TCR beta chain V- and J-gene trimming was linked, in a later analysis, to a missense variant in DCLRE1C. Associated with cytomegalovirus, according to the listing, were about 160 TCR beta chains. In the analysis, some V segments, TRBV6-2 and TRBV6-3 included, were excluded as indistinguishable.

60 Vbeta and 13 Jbeta primers were used in PCR. Assay: immunoSEQ multiplex PCR; the TCRdb copy retains only in-frame clones and omits some. Recorded for this sample: around 210,000 clones. A remark on this clone: What it binds is unknown.

The ends were cut back, 4 bases at V and 6 bases at J, with 16 bases in the middle. CDR3 length: 15 amino acids. Germline CDR1 SGHNT, CDR2 YYREEE (reference sequence). The gene calls are TRBV5-4 and TRBJ2-2; D is possibly TRBD2 (5 bases). This TCR was sampled from a girl aged 2 to 10 in good health and CMV-seropositive. Material: PBMCs. The CDR3 loop is CASSPKWELAGELFF. CDR3 nucleotide sequence: TGTGCCAGCAGCCCTAAGTGGGAGTTAGCCGGGGAGCTGTTTTTT.